The 27 T cell receptor beta chains below all came from one sample that was sequenced in a study of follicular helper T cells after annual influenza vaccination. Measured with immunoSEQ multiplex PCR; TCRdb has only the in-frame clones, and not every one. This sample has some 5,000 clones, with around four fifths found just once. Time point denoted: 2015-2016 season, pre-vaccination. The sample in question was CXCR5- memory CD4+ T cells sorted from blood, obtained on the day of influenza vaccination. The origin of the receptors is an adult who received the influenza vaccine.

The chain links TRBV10-3 to TRBJ2-5, with D perhaps TRBD2 (7 bases). The ends were cut back, 3 bases at V and 3 bases at J, with 14 bases in the middle. Germline V gene sequence: CDR1 ENHRY, CDR2 SYGVKD. There are 15 residues in the CDR3. The CDR3 here is CAISDPGGREETQYF. CDR3 in DNA: TGTGCCATCAGTGACCCGGGGGGCCGGGAAGAGACCCAGTACTTC.

V usage is TRBV2 and J usage is TRBJ1-1, with D possibly matching TRBD1 (5 bases). CDR3 length: 13 amino acids. The V and J ends lost 3 bases and 10 bases respectively, with 15 bases between them. Germline CDR1 is SNHLY and CDR2 is FYNNEI. The CDR3 loop reads CASSDGTSPGAFF. The CDR3 region has the DNA TGTGCCAGCAGTGACGGGACCTCACCCGGAGCTTTCTTT.

This chain connects TRBV20-1 to TRBJ2-5; D is unclear. Germline V gives CDR1 DFQATT, CDR2 SNEGSKA (reference sequence). CDR3 length: 10 residues. Trimming cost V 3 bases and J 5 bases, with 4 bases left between them. The DNA for the CDR3 is TGCAGTGCTAGTGGCGAGACCCAGTACTTC. It specifies CSASGETQYF.

The J gene is TRBJ2-2, the V gene TRBV28; 10 bases align to TRBD2. This CDR3 region has 16 residues. Losses at the gene ends were 5 bases for V and 0 bases for J; bases not matched to a gene: 3. The germline gives CDR1 MDHEN, CDR2 SYDVKM. CDR3 bases: TGTGCCAGCAGTCTTACTAGCGGGACGAACACCGGGGAGCTGTTTTTT. It codes for CASSLTSGTNTGELFF.

The chain has TRBV2 and TRBJ1-2; TRBD1 might be the D (5 bases). CDR3 size: 13 residues. Germline V gene data show CDR1 as SNHLY and CDR2 as FYNNEI. With 7 bases removed from V and 8 bases from J, the gap between germline ends came to 17 bases. The CDR3 here is CASKVQLRDGYTF. In nucleotides, the CDR3 is TGTGCCAGCAAGGTTCAGCTTCGGGACGGCTACACCTTC.

V usage is TRBV28 and J usage is TRBJ1-1, with unresolved D. This CDR3 spans 12 amino acids. Trimming removed 2 bases from V and 9 bases from J, with 10 bases in between. Germline assignment: CDR1 MDHEN and CDR2 SYDVKM. DNA for the CDR3: TGTGCCAGCAGTTTACGAAGCTTCCAAGCTTTCTTT. Its translation is CASSLRSFQAFF.

CDR3 region: CASSQEGDTDTQYF. CDR3 nucleotides: TGTGCCAGCAGCCAAGAAGGCGATACAGATACGCAGTATTTT. The V gene is TRBV4-2, the J gene TRBJ2-3; D remains ambiguous. This CDR3 comprises 14 residues. The V and J ends lost 0 bases and 3 bases respectively, with 7 bases between them. Germline values: CDR1 LGHNA, CDR2 YNFKEQ.

This clone showed up just once. The CDR3 here is CASEGQSRSRNEKLFF. The CDR3 region has the DNA TGTGCCAGCGAGGGACAGTCGAGAAGTCGTAATGAAAAACTGTTTTTT. The chain recombines TRBV25-1 with TRBJ1-4; 7 nucleotides align to TRBD1. V dropped 8 bases and J dropped 4; count of bases not matched to a gene: 13. Germline V gives CDR1 MGHDK, CDR2 SYGVNS. The CDR3 spans 16 residues.

The chain links TRBV5-1 to TRBJ1-1; TRBD1 aligns across 7 bases. CDR1 and CDR2 (germline): SGHRS, YFSETQ. The CDR3 covers 13 residues. With 5 bases clipped from V and 3 bases from J, the junction kept 4 bases outside the gene matches. The CDR3 here is CASSGQGDTEAFF. DNA of the CDR3: TGCGCCAGCAGTGGGCAGGGGGACACTGAAGCTTTCTTT.

This clone was seen once. This chain joins TRBV6-6 and TRBJ2-1; D is uncertain. The CDR3 sequence is 12 residues long. Per the germline V gene, CDR1 is MNHNY and CDR2 is SVGAGI (reference sequence). Trimming shortened V by 4 bases and J by 7 bases, and 8 bases separated the two germline ends. CDR3 sequence reads: CASSWKANEQFF. DNA for the CDR3: TGTGCCAGCAGTTGGAAAGCAAATGAGCAGTTCTTC.

V usage is TRBV2 and J usage is TRBJ2-5; 12 bases are a match to TRBD2. The CDR3 totals 15 residues. The J segment lost 7 bases and the V segment lost 2 bases, leaving 5 bases of the junction unmatched. Germline CDR1 is SNHLY and CDR2 is FYNNEI. The CDR3 coding sequence is TGTGCCAGCAGTGAAACTAGCGGGGGGATCGGGACCCAGTACTTC. It translates to CASSETSGGIGTQYF. Using reference TRBV2 and TRBJ2-5 for the parts outside the CDR3, the full variable domain is EPEVTQTPSHQVTQMGQEVILRCVPISNHLYFYWYRQILGQKVEFLVSFYNNEISEKSEIFDDQFSVERPDGSNFTLKIRSTKLEDSAMYFCASSETSGGIGTQYFGPGTRLLVL.

The chain couples TRBV21-1 to TRBJ2-1; TRBD2 reflects the table's D call only, with no check against the DNA. TRBV21-1 is designated a pseudogene. The CDR3 totals 16 residues. CDR3 coding DNA: TGTGCCAGCACCTTGCGCGGACTAGCGACCTACAATGAGCAGTTCTTC. Its protein product is CASTLRGLATYNEQFF.

As for this clone: One end of the junction fails to match germline, which may point to a read error. The V call is TRBV4-1, the J call TRBJ1-6, with D unclear. Germline V CDR1 and CDR2: MGHRA, YSYEKL. The CDR3 loop spans 16 amino acids. The CDR3 loop is CASSQDRVRNNSPPHF. Here the CDR3 DNA reads TGCGCCAGCAGCCAAGATCGTGTACGGAATAATTCACCCCCCCACTTT.

J is TRBJ2-7 and V is TRBV6-6; the D call may be TRBD1 or TRBD2 (5 bases each). V was shortened by 0 bases and J by 0 bases, with 9 bases between the two germline ends. The length of the CDR3 is 15 residues. Germline V CDR1 and CDR2: MNHNY, SVGAGI (reference sequence). CDR3 DNA sequence: TGTGCCAGCAGTTACTCGTCGGGGCCCTCCTACGAGCAGTACTTC. Its translation is CASSYSSGPSYEQYF.

The chain recombines TRBV5-1 with TRBJ1-1; D unclear. The CDR3 covers 14 residues. Germline assignment: CDR1 SGHRS and CDR2 YFSETQ. Trimming cost V 0 bases and J 2 bases, with 8 bases left between them. In DNA, the CDR3 is TGCGCCAGCAGCTTGGGGGGAATTAACACTGAAGCTTTCTTT. Its translation is CASSLGGINTEAFF.

The chain joins TRBV7-2 to TRBJ1-4; D uncertain. CDR3 length: 14 residues. V lost 2 bases and J lost 3, with 7 bases in between. Germline CDR1 reads SGHTA; CDR2 reads FQGNSA. CDR3 nucleotide sequence: TGTGCCAGCAGCTTAAGTGGGCCTAATGAAAAACTGTTTTTT. It yields the protein CASSLSGPNEKLFF.

The rearrangement uses TRBV19 and TRBJ1-3; no clear D gene. Germline CDR1 reads LNHDA; CDR2 reads SQIVND (reference sequence). The CDR3 is 14 residues long. Trimming took off 0 bases at V and 4 bases at J, with 7 bases between the two ends. CDR3 amino acids: CASSIDHFGNTIYF. CDR3 sequence (DNA): TGTGCCAGTAGTATAGATCATTTCGGAAACACCATATATTTT.

This chain connects TRBV7-2 to TRBJ1-5; 7 bases align to TRBD1. V lost 5 bases and J lost 4; bases outside the gene matches: 2. The germline V gene encodes CDR1 SGHTA and CDR2 FQGNSA. This CDR3 spans 13 amino acids. CDR3: CASSRRGNQPQHF. The CDR3 nucleotides are TGTGCCAGCAGCCGCAGGGGGAATCAGCCCCAGCATTTT.

The gene calls are TRBV11-1 and TRBJ1-3; D remains unclear. The V end was cut by 5 bases, the J end by 0 bases, with 14 bases between. CDR1 SGHAT and CDR2 FQDESV come from the germline V gene (reference sequence). CDR3 length equals 16 residues. CDR3 sequence (DNA): TGTGCCAGCAGCGCTCTCGGAAGCCGCTCTGGAAACACCATATATTTT. The encoded protein is CASSALGSRSGNTIYF.

The chain uses TRBV28 and TRBJ1-2, with D tentatively TRBD1 (5 bases). Trimming took off 7 bases at V and 8 bases at J, with 14 bases between the two ends. Looked up from germline, CDR1 is MDHEN and CDR2 is SYDVKM. The length of the CDR3 is 12 residues. The CDR3 reads CASTSTGGGYTF. In nucleotides, the CDR3 is TGTGCCAGCACCTCCACCGGGGGAGGCTACACCTTC.

This chain joins TRBV10-2 and TRBJ2-1; 8 bases agree with TRBD2. V lost 8 bases to trimming and J lost 9 bases; unmatched junction nucleotides: 9. The V gene's germline CDR1 is WSHSY and CDR2 SAAADI. The CDR3 spans 13 residues. The DNA for the CDR3 is TGCGCCAGCCAACCGGGAGGGCGGGGTGAGCAGTTCTTC. Translated: CASQPGGRGEQFF.

J is TRBJ2-3 and V is TRBV18; D is ambiguous. Trimming stripped 0 bases from V and 4 bases from J, with 8 bases between. The germline CDR1 and CDR2 sequences are KGHSH and LQKENI. CDR3 size: 14 residues. The DNA for the CDR3 is TGTGCCAGCTCACCACCTGGACGCGCAGATACGCAGTATTTT. Translation: CASSPPGRADTQYF.

J is TRBJ1-4 and V is TRBV9; D uncertain. Trimming took 4 bases from V and 8 from J, leaving 15 bases between them. CDR3 length equals 14 residues. Per the germline V gene, CDR1 is SGDLS and CDR2 is YYNGEE. The CDR3, as DNA: TGTGCCAGCAGCCGGTATGGTTCAGGAGAAAAACTGTTTTTT. It encodes CASSRYGSGEKLFF.

J is TRBJ2-5 and V is TRBV6-5; D is perhaps TRBD1 or TRBD2 (5 bases each). CDR3 size: 15 residues. Per germline, CDR1 MNHEY and CDR2 SVGAGI. V gave up 5 bases and J gave up 5 bases, with 18 bases separating them. The CDR3 bases are TGTGCCAGCAGTAGGGACCGAGCAAAATACGAGACCCAGTACTTC. It codes for CASSRDRAKYETQYF.

The gene calls are TRBV5-1 and TRBJ1-2; D unclear. Germline V lookup: CDR1 SGHRS, CDR2 YFSETQ. V was pared by 6 bases and J by 5 bases, with 17 bases between. CDR3 size: 14 residues. The CDR3 here is CASNQTPLSYGYTF. CDR3 sequence (DNA): TGCGCCAGCAACCAGACACCCTTGTCATATGGCTACACCTTC.

J is TRBJ2-3 and V is TRBV6-5, with D perhaps TRBD1 or TRBD2 (5 bases each). V was clipped by 2 bases and J by 7 bases, with 10 bases between them. CDR1 and CDR2 from the germline V gene are MNHEY and SVGAGI. The CDR3 contains 13 residues. The DNA of the CDR3 is TGTGCCAGCAGTTACCGAGGGGTAAATACGCAGTATTTT. This encodes CASSYRGVNTQYF.

Written as DNA, the CDR3 is TGTGCCAGCAGCAGGGCGTATGGCTACACCTTC. Amino acids: CASSRAYGYTF. The rearrangement links TRBV28 to TRBJ1-2, with D perhaps TRBD1 (5 bases). V shed 6 bases and J shed 5 bases, with 7 bases lying between them. CDR3 size: 11 residues. Germline V gives CDR1 MDHEN, CDR2 SYDVKM.